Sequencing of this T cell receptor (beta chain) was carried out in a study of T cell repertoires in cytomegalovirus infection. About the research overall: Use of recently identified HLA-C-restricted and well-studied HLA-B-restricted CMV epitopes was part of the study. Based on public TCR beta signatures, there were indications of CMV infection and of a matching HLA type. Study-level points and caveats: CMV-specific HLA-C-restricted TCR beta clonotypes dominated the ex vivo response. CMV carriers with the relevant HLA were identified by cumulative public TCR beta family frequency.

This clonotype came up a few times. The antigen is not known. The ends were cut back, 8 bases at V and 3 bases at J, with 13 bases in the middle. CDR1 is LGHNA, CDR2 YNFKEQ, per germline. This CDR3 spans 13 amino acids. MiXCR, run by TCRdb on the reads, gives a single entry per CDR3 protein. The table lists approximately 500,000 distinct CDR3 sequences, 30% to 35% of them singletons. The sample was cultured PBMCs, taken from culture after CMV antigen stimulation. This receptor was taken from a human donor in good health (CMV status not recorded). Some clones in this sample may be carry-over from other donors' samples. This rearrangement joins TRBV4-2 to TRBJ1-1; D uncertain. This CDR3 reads CASLGASYTEAFF. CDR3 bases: TGTGCCAGCCTAGGCGCCTCCTACACTGAAGCTTTCTTT.